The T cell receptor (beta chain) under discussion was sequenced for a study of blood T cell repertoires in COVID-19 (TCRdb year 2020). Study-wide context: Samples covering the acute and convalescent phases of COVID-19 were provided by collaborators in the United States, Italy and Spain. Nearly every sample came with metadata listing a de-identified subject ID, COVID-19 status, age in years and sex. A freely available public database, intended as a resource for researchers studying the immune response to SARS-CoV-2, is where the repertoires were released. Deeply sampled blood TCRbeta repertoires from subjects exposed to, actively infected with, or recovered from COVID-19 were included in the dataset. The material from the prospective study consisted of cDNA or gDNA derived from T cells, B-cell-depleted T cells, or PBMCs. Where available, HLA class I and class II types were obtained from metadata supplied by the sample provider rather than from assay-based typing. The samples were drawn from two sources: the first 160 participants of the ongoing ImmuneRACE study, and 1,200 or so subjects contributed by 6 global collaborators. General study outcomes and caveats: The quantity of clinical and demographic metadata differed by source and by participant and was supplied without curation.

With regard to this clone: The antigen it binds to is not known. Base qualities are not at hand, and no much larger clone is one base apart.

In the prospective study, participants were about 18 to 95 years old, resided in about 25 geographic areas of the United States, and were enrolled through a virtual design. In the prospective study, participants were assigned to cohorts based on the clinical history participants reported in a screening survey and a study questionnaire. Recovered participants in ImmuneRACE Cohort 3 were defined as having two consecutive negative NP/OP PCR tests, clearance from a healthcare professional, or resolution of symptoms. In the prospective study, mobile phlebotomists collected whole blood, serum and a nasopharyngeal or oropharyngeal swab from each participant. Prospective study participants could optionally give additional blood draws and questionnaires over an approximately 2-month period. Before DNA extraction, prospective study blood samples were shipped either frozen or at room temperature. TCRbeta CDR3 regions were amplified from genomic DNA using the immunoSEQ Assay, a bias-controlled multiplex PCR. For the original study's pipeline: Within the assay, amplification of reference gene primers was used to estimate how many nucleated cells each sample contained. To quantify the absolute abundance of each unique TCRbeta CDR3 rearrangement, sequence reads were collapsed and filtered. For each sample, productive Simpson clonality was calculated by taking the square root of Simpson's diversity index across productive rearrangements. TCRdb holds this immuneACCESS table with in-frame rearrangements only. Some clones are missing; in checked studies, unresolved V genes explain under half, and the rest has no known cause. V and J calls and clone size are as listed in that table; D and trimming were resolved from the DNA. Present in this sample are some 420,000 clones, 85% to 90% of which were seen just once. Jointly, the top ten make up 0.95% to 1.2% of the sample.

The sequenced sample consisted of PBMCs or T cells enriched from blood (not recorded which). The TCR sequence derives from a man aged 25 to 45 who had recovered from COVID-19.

The DNA sequence reads TGTGCCAGCACCATCCAGAGGCGTGCACAGTTCTTC. Protein translation: CASTIQRRAQFF. In this chain, TRBV7-2 is recombined with TRBJ2-1, with the D gene uncertain. As encoded in the germline V gene, CDR1 is SGHTA while CDR2 is FQGNSA. Taken from cysteine to phenylalanine, the CDR3 has 12 residues. Only the CDR3 region is kept as DNA, spanning 36 bases read in frame from base 1. Trimming takes 7 bases from V and 13 bases from J, and the germline ends sit 17 bases apart.